Described below is a single TCR beta chain sequence and its context. The data originate from a study of identical twins. TCRdb re-analysed the 5' RACE reads in MiXCR, keeping a single row per CDR3 protein. The sample lists just over 500,000 distinct CDR3 sequences; less than 25% were seen once. The CDR3 has 13 amino acids. CDR1 is LNHDA, CDR2 SQIVND, per germline (reference sequence). The V gene lost 5 bases and the J gene lost 8 bases, with 15 bases spanning the gap. These data also formed part of another study, on T cells expressing NK-cell markers. That source notes: Dominance of the CD3+CD56-NKG2C+ fraction by these clonotypes also held in several donors.

The V call is TRBV19, the J call TRBJ1-2, with D perhaps TRBD1 (5 bases). Material for sequencing was CD4+ T cells sorted from blood. The receptor comes from a woman younger than 35 in good health. The CDR3 sequence is CASSSDSRRGYTF. The CDR3 DNA reads TGTGCCAGTAGTTCCGACAGCCGCCGAGGCTACACCTTC.